The present TCR beta chain was sequenced within a study of blood T cell repertoires in COVID-19 (dated by TCRdb to the early 2020s). For the wider study: Samples from collaborators originated in the United States, Italy and Spain and spanned both the acute and convalescent phases of COVID-19. The prospective study material was composed of cDNA or gDNA derived from T cells, B-cell-depleted T cells, or PBMCs. The dataset comprised deeply sampled blood TCRbeta repertoires from subjects exposed to, actively infected with, or recovered from COVID-19. The repertoires were made available in a free public database intended to serve as a resource for research on the immune response to SARS-CoV-2. The samples were drawn from the first 160 participants of the ongoing ImmuneRACE study and from some 1,300 subjects provided by 6 global collaborators. The sample metadata nearly always contained a de-identified subject ID, COVID-19 status, age in years and sex. Where available, HLA class I and class II types were taken from metadata supplied by the sample provider and were not determined by assay-based typing.

Collaborating institutions collected whole blood in K2EDTA tubes following their own protocols. Collaborator samples were shipped for TCRbeta analysis as frozen whole blood, isolated PBMCs, or DNA extracted from either sample type. The immunoSEQ Assay, a bias-controlled multiplex PCR, was used to amplify TCRbeta CDR3 regions from genomic DNA. The source study handled its data this way. Nucleated cell counts per sample were estimated from amplification of reference gene primers within the assay. To quantify the absolute abundance of each unique TCRbeta CDR3 rearrangement, sequence reads were collapsed and filtered. For each sample, productive Simpson clonality was calculated as the square root of Simpson's diversity index across productive rearrangements. TCRdb's version of the immuneACCESS table is confined to in-frame rearrangements and falls short of the full clone set. An unresolved V gene accounts for under half of the shortfall where checked; the remainder is of unknown origin. The DNA gave D and trimming, while V, J and clone size come from that table. In all, the sample holds tens of thousands of clones, and 90% to 95% of those were seen once. The ten largest make up 5% to 7% of the sample.

The cysteine opens and the valine closes a CDR3 of 14 amino acids. Only the CDR3 DNA is retained, 42 bases long and in frame from the first base. V loses 1 base, J loses 3 bases, and the germline ends lie 10 bases apart. Looking up the germline V gene (reference sequence) yields CDR1 SGHAT and CDR2 FQDESV. Broader findings and caveats from the paper: Clinical and demographic metadata were provided uncurated, with the amount varying by source and participant.

In this sample, this clone turned up once. Its target antigen remains unknown. Base qualities are not provided; no much larger clone lies one nucleotide away. Recombination joined TRBV11-1 with TRBJ2-7; a tentative D match to TRBD1 spans 6 bases. The receptor comes from a human donor in a cohort sampled during active COVID-19. Sequencing input: peripheral blood. The bases are TGTGCCAGCAGCTTAGACGGACAGTTCTACGAGCAGTACGTC. Translated, this gives CASSLDGQFYEQYV.